This TCR beta chain was sequenced during a study of blood T cells in healthy people across ages. With a J-beta primer mix and a sample-barcoded 5' primer, a second PCR ran 7 to 11 cycles. Each cDNA molecule received a tag from a template-switch adaptor that had 12 random nucleotides. MiXCR, run by TCRdb on the 5' RACE reads, gives a single entry per CDR3 protein. Of roughly 1.5 million distinct CDR3 sequences in the sample, about 42% were seen once. Material: blood. The sequence was collected from a young woman in good health.

CDR3 sequence reads: CASSYTPGAETQYF. CDR3 nucleotide sequence: TGCGCCAGCAGCTACACCCCAGGGGCAGAGACCCAGTACTTC. This sequence joins TRBV5-1 and TRBJ2-5, with a tentative D call TRBD1 (6 bases). The V end was cut by 3 bases, the J end by 4 bases, with 13 bases between. Germline CDR1 reads SGHRS; CDR2 reads YFSETQ. CDR3 size: 14 residues.